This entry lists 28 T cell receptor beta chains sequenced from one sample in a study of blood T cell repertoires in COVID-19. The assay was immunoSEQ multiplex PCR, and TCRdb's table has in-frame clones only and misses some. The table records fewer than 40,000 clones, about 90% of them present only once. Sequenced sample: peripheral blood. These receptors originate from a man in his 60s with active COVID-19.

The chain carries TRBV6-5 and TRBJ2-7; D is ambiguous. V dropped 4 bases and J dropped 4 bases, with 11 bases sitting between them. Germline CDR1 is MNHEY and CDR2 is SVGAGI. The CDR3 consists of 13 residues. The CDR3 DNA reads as TGTGCCAGCAGTTTCTCGGCCCGTTACGAGCAGTACTTC. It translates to CASSFSARYEQYF.

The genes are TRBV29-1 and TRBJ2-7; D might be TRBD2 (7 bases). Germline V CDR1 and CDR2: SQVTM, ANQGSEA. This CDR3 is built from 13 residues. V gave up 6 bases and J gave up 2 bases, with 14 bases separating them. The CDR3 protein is CSVEEGGAYEQYF. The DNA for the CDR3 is TGCAGCGTAGAGGAGGGGGGGGCCTACGAGCAGTACTTC.

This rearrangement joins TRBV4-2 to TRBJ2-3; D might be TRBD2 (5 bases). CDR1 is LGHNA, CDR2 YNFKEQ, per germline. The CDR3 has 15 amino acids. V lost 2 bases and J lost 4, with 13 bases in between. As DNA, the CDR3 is TGTGCCAGCAGCCAAAGTTTGGGTAGCGCAGATACGCAGTATTTT. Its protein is CASSQSLGSADTQYF.

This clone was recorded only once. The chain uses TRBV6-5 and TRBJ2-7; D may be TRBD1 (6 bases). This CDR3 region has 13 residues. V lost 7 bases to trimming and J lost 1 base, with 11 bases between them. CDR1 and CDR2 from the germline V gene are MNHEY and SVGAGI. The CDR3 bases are TGTGCCAGCACCGGACAGTTATCCTACGAGCAGTACTTC. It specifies CASTGQLSYEQYF.

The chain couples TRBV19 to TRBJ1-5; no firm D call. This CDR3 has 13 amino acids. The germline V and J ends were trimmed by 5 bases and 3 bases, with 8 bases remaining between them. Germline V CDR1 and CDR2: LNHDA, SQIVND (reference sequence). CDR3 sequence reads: CASSPLYNQPQHF. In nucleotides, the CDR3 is TGTGCCAGTAGTCCCCTCTACAATCAGCCCCAGCATTTT.

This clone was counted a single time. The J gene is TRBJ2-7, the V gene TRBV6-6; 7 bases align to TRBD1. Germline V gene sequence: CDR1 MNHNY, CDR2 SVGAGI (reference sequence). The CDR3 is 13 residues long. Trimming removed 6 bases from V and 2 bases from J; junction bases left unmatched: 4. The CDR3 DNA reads TGTGCCAGCAGCACCGACAGGGCCTACGAGCAGTACTTC. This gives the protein CASSTDRAYEQYF.

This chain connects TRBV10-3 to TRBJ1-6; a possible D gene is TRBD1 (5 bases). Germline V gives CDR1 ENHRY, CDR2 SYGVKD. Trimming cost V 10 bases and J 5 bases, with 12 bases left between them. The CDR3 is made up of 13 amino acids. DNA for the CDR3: TGTGCCAGTAGCGGGGCCGATAATTCACCCCTCCACTTT. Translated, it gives CASSGADNSPLHF.

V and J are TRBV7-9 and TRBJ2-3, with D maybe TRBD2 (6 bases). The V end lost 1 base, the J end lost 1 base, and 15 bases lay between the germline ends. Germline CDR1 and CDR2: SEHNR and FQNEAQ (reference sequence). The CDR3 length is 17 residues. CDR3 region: CASSLVEGPRGTDTQYF. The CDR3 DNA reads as TGTGCCAGCAGCTTAGTGGAGGGGCCTAGGGGCACAGATACGCAGTATTTT.

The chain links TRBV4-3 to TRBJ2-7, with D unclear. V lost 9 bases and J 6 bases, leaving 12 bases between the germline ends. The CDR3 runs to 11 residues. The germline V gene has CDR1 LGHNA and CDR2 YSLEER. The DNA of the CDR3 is TGCGCCAGTTACGAAGCGCCCGAGCAGTACTTC. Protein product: CASYEAPEQYF.

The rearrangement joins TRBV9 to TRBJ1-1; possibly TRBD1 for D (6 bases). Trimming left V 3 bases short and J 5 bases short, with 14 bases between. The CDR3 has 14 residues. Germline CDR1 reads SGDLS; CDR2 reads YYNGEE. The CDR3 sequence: CASSGGQVGTEAFF. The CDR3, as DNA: TGTGCCAGCAGCGGGGGGCAGGTGGGAACTGAAGCTTTCTTT.

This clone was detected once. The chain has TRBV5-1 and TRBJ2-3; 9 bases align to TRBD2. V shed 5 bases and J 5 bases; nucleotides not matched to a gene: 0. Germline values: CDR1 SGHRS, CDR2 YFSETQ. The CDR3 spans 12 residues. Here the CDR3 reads CASRRGGDTQYF. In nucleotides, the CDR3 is TGCGCCAGCAGGCGGGGGGGAGATACGCAGTATTTT. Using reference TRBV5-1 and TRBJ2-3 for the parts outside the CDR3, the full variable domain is KAGVTQTPRYLIKTRGQQVTLSCSPISGHRSVSWYQQTPGQGLQFLFEYFSETQRNKGNFPGRFSGRQFSNSRSEMNVSTLELGDSALYLCASRRGGDTQYFGPGTRLTVL.

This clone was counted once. Here the CDR3 reads CASSPLGLGILDTQYF. The CDR3 DNA is TGTGCCAGCTCACCACTCGGACTAGGAATTCTAGATACGCAGTATTTT. The chain links TRBV18 to TRBJ2-3; 7 positions match TRBD2. Trimming cost V 1 base and J 5 bases; bases outside gene matches: 9. CDR1 is KGHSH and CDR2 is LQKENI in the germline V gene. CDR3 size: 16 residues. Combining the CDR3 with reference TRBV18 and TRBJ2-3 gives the whole variable domain NAGVMQNPRHLVRRRGQEARLRCSPMKGHSHVYWYRQLPEEGLKFMVYLQKENIIDESGMPKERFSAEFPKEGPSILRIQQVVRGDSAAYFCASSPLGLGILDTQYFGPGTRLTVL.

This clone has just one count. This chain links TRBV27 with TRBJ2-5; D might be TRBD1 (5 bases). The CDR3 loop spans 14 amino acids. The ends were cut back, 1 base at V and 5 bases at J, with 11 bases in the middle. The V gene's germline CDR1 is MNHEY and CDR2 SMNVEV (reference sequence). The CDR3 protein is CASSLLAGRETQYF. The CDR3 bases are TGTGCCAGCAGTTTATTGGCAGGGCGGGAGACCCAGTACTTC.

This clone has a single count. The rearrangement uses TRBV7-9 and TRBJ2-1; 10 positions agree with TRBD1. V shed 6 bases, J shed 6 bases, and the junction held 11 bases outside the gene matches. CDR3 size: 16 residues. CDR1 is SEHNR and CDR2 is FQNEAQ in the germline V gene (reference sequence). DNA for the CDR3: TGTGCCAGCAGTCCACCCCTCGGACAGGGGGGCAATGAGCAGTTCTTC. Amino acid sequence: CASSPPLGQGGNEQFF.

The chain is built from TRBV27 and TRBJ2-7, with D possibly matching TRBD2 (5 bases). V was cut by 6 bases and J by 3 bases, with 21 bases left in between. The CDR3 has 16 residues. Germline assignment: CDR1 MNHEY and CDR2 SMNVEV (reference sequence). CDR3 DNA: TGTGCCAGCAGAATTCCAAGTGAGGGCGGCATCTACGAGCAGTACTTC. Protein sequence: CASRIPSEGGIYEQYF.

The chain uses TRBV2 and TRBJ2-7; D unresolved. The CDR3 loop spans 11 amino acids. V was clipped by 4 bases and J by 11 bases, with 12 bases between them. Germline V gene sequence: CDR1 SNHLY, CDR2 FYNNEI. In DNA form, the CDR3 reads TGTGCCAGCAGTGCAGGCGCTCGGAAGTACTTC. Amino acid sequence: CASSAGARKYF.

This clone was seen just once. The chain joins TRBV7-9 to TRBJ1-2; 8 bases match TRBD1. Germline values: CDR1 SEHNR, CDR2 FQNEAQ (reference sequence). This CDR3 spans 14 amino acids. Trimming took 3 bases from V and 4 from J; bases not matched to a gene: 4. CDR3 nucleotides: TGTGCCAGCAGCTTGGCAGGGGGCCTCTATGGCTACACCTTC. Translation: CASSLAGGLYGYTF. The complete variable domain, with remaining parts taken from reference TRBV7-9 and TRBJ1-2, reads DTGVSQNPRHKITKRGQNVTFRCDPISEHNRLYWYRQTLGQGPEFLTYFQNEAQLEKSRLLSDRFSAERPKGSFSTLEIQRTEQGDSAMYLCASSLAGGLYGYTFGSGTRLTVV.

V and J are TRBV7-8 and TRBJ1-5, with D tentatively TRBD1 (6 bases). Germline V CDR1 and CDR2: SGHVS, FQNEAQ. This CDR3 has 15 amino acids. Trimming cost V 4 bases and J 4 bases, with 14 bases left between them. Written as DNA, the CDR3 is TGTGCCAGCAGCTCCGTGCGGGGGACAAATCAGCCCCAGCATTTT. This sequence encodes CASSSVRGTNQPQHF.

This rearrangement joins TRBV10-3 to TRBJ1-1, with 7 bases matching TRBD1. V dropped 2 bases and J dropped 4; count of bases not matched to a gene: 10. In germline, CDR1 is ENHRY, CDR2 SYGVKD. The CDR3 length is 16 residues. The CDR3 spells CAISEGDRVGGTEAFF. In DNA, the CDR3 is TGTGCCATCAGTGAGGGCGACAGGGTAGGTGGCACTGAAGCTTTCTTT.

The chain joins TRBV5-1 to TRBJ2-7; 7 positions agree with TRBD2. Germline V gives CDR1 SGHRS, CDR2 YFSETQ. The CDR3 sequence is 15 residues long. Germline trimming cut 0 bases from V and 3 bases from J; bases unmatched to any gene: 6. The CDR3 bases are TGCGCCAGCAGCTTGGCGGCGGGCGGGGGCTACGAGCAGTACTTC. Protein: CASSLAAGGGYEQYF.

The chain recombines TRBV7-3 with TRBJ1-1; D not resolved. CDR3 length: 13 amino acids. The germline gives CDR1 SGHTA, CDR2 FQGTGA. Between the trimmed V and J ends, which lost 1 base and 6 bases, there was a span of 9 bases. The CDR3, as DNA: TGTGCCAGCAGCTTAAGACAAGGCGCTGAAGCTTTCTTT. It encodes CASSLRQGAEAFF.

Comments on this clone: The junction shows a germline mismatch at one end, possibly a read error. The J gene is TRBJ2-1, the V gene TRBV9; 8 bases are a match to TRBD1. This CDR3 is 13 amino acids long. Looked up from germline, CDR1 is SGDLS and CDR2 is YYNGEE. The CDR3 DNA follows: TGTGCCAGCAGCTTACGGACAGGGAAAGGGCAAATCTTC. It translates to CASSLRTGKGQIF.

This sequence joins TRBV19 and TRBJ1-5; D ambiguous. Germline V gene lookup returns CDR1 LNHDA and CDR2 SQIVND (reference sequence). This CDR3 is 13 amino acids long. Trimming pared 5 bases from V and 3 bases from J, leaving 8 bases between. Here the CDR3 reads CASSYNYNQPQHF. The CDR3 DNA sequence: TGTGCCAGTAGTTACAACTACAATCAGCCCCAGCATTTT.

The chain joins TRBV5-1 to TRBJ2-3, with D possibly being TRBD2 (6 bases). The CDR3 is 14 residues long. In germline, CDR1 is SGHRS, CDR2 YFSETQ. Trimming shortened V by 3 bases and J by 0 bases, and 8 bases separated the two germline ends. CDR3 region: CASSSGTSTDTQYF. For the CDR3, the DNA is TGCGCCAGCAGCTCCGGGACTAGCACAGATACGCAGTATTTT.

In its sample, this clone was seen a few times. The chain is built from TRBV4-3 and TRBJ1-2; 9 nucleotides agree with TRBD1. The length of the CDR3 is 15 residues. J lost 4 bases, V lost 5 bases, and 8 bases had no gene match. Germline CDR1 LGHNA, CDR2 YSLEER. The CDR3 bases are TGCGCCAGCAGCGGGGTCACAGGGGGCCTCTATGGCTACACCTTC. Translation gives CASSGVTGGLYGYTF.

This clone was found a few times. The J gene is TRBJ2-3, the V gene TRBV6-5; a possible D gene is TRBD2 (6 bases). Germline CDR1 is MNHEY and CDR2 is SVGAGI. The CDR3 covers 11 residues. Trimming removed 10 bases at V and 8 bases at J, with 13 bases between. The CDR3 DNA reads TGTGCCACCGCTAGCGACAGTACGCAGTATTTT. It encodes CATASDSTQYF.

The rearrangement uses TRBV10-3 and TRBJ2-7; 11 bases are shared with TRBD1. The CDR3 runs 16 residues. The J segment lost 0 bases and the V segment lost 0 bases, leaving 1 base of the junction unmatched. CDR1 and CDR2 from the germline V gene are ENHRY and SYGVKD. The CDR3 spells CAISESGTGGSYEQYF. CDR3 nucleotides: TGTGCCATCAGTGAGTCAGGGACAGGGGGCTCCTACGAGCAGTACTTC.

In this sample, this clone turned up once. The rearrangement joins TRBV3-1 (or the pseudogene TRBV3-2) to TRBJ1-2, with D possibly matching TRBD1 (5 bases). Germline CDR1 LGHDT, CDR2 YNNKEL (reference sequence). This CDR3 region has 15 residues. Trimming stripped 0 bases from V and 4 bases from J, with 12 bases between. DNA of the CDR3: TGTGCCAGCAGCCAAGATTTGACAGCGTTCTATGGCTACACCTTC. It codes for CASSQDLTAFYGYTF.